These 21 T cell receptor beta chains share one sample of origin, sequenced in a study of identifying expanded T cells in peripheral blood. Some clones are missing from TCRdb's copy, which holds only in-frame ones; the method was immunoSEQ multiplex PCR. The table records over 85,000 clones, approximately 90% of them present only once. The sequenced sample was blood. These receptor sequences come from a person aged 18-70 years in good health.

V usage is TRBV6-5 and J usage is TRBJ1-1; D is undetermined. The germline CDR1 and CDR2 sequences are MNHEY and SVGAGI. V was clipped by 3 bases and J by 1 base, with 6 bases between them. The CDR3 sequence is 13 residues long. The chain's CDR3 is CASSYWANTEAFF. CDR3 nucleotides: TGTGCCAGCAGTTATTGGGCGAACACTGAAGCTTTCTTT.

CDR3 sequence reads: CASSTPGEAGDEETQYF. The CDR3 DNA sequence: TGTGCCAGTAGTACCCCCGGGGAAGCGGGAGATGAAGAGACCCAGTACTTC. The genes are TRBV19 and TRBJ2-5; 8 bases align to TRBD2. CDR3 length equals 17 residues. V trimming: 4 bases; J trimming: 3 bases; junction bases outside the gene matches: 13. Germline V gene data show CDR1 as LNHDA and CDR2 as SQIVND (reference sequence).

V is TRBV27 and J is TRBJ2-2, with a possible D match to TRBD2 (6 bases). This CDR3 has 15 residues. V was trimmed by 6 bases and J by 11 bases, leaving 22 bases between them. Germline V gene sequence: CDR1 MNHEY, CDR2 SMNVEV (reference sequence). The CDR3 DNA reads as TGTGCCAGCAGCCCGGGTGGAGGGGAGGCGAGCGAGCTGTTTTTT. It yields the protein CASSPGGGEASELFF.

This chain uses TRBV5-5 with TRBJ1-2; D not certain. V was clipped by 0 bases and J by 3 bases, with 12 bases between them. The CDR3 is 15 residues long. Germline V gene sequence: CDR1 SGHKS, CDR2 YYEKEE (reference sequence). The CDR3 reads CASSLDLRGYYGYTF. CDR3 bases: TGTGCCAGCAGCTTGGATCTGCGAGGCTACTATGGCTACACCTTC.

The chain recombines TRBV6-5 with TRBJ2-1; D uncertain. Trimming took off 0 bases at V and 4 bases at J, with 13 bases between the two ends. Germline V gene lookup returns CDR1 MNHEY and CDR2 SVGAGI. This CDR3 has 16 amino acids. CDR3 sequence (DNA): TGTGCCAGCAGTTACTCGATAGTATCTGCATACAATGAGCAGTTCTTC. Its protein is CASSYSIVSAYNEQFF.

The chain employs TRBV7-2 and TRBJ2-3, with 15 bases that match TRBD2. Germline CDR1 SGHTA, CDR2 FQGNSA. The CDR3 contains 16 residues. V dropped 4 bases and J dropped 6; count of bases not matched to a gene: 5. CDR3 region: CASSSGLAGGWDTQYF. The CDR3, as DNA: TGTGCCAGCAGCTCGGGACTAGCGGGGGGCTGGGATACGCAGTATTTT.

This clone appeared once. The chain couples TRBV6-6 to TRBJ1-1; no definite D call. Trimming stripped 5 bases from V and 0 bases from J, with 4 bases between. The CDR3 contains 12 residues. CDR1 and CDR2 (germline): MNHNY, SVGAGI (reference sequence). CDR3 sequence reads: CASSTMNTEAFF. CDR3 nucleotides: TGTGCCAGCAGTACAATGAACACTGAAGCTTTCTTT.

The chain recombines TRBV5-1 with TRBJ1-6; tentative D call: TRBD1 (5 bases). This CDR3 has 15 residues. From germline, CDR1 is SGHRS and CDR2 YFSETQ. The V end lost 4 bases, the J end lost 7 bases, and 15 bases lay between the germline ends. The CDR3 bases are TGCGCCAGCAGCCCGATTGACAGCGGAAATTCACCCCTCCACTTT. The encoded protein is CASSPIDSGNSPLHF.

The chain is built from TRBV2 and TRBJ2-2; 8 bases agree with TRBD1. Germline assignment: CDR1 SNHLY and CDR2 FYNNEI. Trimming took 5 bases from V and 0 from J; bases not matched to a gene: 2. The CDR3 runs 15 residues. The CDR3 nucleotides read TGTGCCAGCAGTCTACAGGGGGCGAACACCGGGGAGCTGTTTTTT. Protein sequence: CASSLQGANTGELFF.

This chain connects TRBV18 to TRBJ2-5; D perhaps matches TRBD2 (6 bases). Germline CDR1 is KGHSH and CDR2 is LQKENI. The CDR3 contains 14 residues. V was trimmed by 2 bases and J by 1 base, leaving 8 bases between them. The CDR3 spells CASSPFSGQETQYF. CDR3 nucleotides: TGTGCCAGCTCACCATTTAGCGGCCAAGAGACCCAGTACTTC.

The gene calls are TRBV9 and TRBJ2-7; D is perhaps TRBD2 (5 bases). The CDR3 sequence is 15 residues long. Germline V gene sequence: CDR1 SGDLS, CDR2 YYNGEE. The ends were cut back, 1 base at V and 3 bases at J, with 14 bases in the middle. CDR3 DNA sequence: TGTGCCAGCAGCGTACTACCGGACTCAGACTACGAGCAGTACTTC. Its protein is CASSVLPDSDYEQYF.

The chain links TRBV6-5 to TRBJ2-7; 8 bases line up with TRBD1. V was pared by 4 bases and J by 6 bases, with 14 bases of the junction left unmatched. Germline-derived CDR1 and CDR2 are MNHEY and SVGAGI. The CDR3 spans 16 residues. The CDR3: CASSSPTGATGGEQYF. For the CDR3, the DNA is TGTGCCAGCAGTTCCCCGACAGGGGCCACAGGGGGCGAGCAGTACTTC.

This clone was detected only a few times. This chain links TRBV19 with TRBJ1-5; D gene unclear. V shed 3 bases and J shed 2 bases, with 20 bases lying between them. The CDR3 consists of 18 residues. Per the germline V gene, CDR1 is LNHDA and CDR2 is SQIVND (reference sequence). CDR3 sequence: CASSIGRANPSRNQPQHF. As DNA, the CDR3 is TGTGCCAGTAGTATCGGCCGGGCGAATCCCTCTCGCAATCAGCCCCAGCATTTT.

This rearrangement joins TRBV7-3 to TRBJ2-5, with 8 bases identical to TRBD2. V shed 5 bases, J shed 5 bases, and the junction held 13 bases outside the gene matches. The germline gives CDR1 SGHTA, CDR2 FQGTGA. The CDR3 totals 16 residues. CDR3 sequence reads: CASSQRDMAGGETQYF. The CDR3 DNA is TGTGCCAGCAGCCAGAGGGATATGGCGGGAGGCGAGACCCAGTACTTC.

The chain combines TRBV28 with TRBJ2-7, with D perhaps matching TRBD2 (5 bases). The CDR3 is 13 amino acids. Germline V gene lookup returns CDR1 MDHEN and CDR2 SYDVKM. The V end was cut by 5 bases, the J end by 4 bases, with 12 bases between. The CDR3 loop is CASSPGRTYEQYF. The CDR3 DNA is TGTGCCAGCAGTCCCGGACGGACTTACGAGCAGTACTTC.

The rearrangement uses TRBV2 and TRBJ1-1; D possibly corresponds to TRBD1 (5 bases). Germline assignment: CDR1 SNHLY and CDR2 FYNNEI. The CDR3 length is 13 residues. The V end lost 6 bases, the J end lost 5 bases, and 13 bases lay between the germline ends. Here the CDR3 reads CASSETGRTEAFF. In DNA, the CDR3 is TGTGCCAGCAGCGAAACAGGCCGGACTGAAGCTTTCTTT.

CDR3 in DNA: TGTGCCAGCAGCTCGGATCTGGGGCAGCCCCAGCATTTT. It specifies CASSSDLGQPQHF. The J gene is TRBJ1-5, the V gene TRBV7-9; D is undetermined. Trimming took off 4 bases at V and 7 bases at J, with 11 bases between the two ends. Germline values: CDR1 SEHNR, CDR2 FQNEAQ (reference sequence). This CDR3 is 13 amino acids long.

A single count supports this clone. This chain uses TRBV18 with TRBJ2-2; D gene uncertain. Germline V lookup: CDR1 KGHSH, CDR2 LQKENI. This CDR3 region has 14 residues. V was trimmed by 1 base and J by 4 bases, leaving 7 bases between them. The CDR3 DNA sequence: TGTGCCAGCTCACCACGGGCCTTCACCGGGGAGCTGTTTTTT. Protein product: CASSPRAFTGELFF.

The table lists this clone with a few counts. The sample has other DNA sequences that encode this CDR3 too. For the CDR3, the DNA is TGTGCCAGCAGTCCCGGGGGGGAGCAGTACTTC. Encoded protein: CASSPGGEQYF. This chain uses TRBV6-5 with TRBJ2-7, with 7 positions matching TRBD2. The germline V gene has CDR1 MNHEY and CDR2 SVGAGI. Losses at the gene ends were 5 bases for V and 7 bases for J; bases not matched to a gene: 2. CDR3 length: 11 residues.

The chain is built from TRBV7-6 and TRBJ2-1, with 9 bases identical to TRBD1. Germline assignment: CDR1 SGHVS and CDR2 FNYEAQ. The V gene end was trimmed by 10 bases and the J gene end by 8 bases; junction bases not matched to a gene: 18. The CDR3 sequence is 16 residues long. The CDR3, as DNA: TGTGCCACTGCGCCATTTACAGGGGGCTTCGGAGATGAGCAGTTCTTC. This sequence encodes CATAPFTGGFGDEQFF.

V and J are TRBV6-5 and TRBJ2-3; no definite D call. The CDR3 is 13 amino acids. Per the germline V gene, CDR1 is MNHEY and CDR2 is SVGAGI. Trimming cost V 2 bases and J 3 bases, with 6 bases left between them. CDR3 amino acids: CASSYPPTDTQYF. The CDR3 DNA sequence: TGTGCCAGCAGTTACCCACCTACAGATACGCAGTATTTT.